The T cell receptor beta chain under discussion was sequenced for a study of beta chain features in type 1 diabetes (dated by TCRdb to the late 2010s). Regarding the complete study: Mean age, gender distribution, total cell number and subset yield were not different between patients and healthy donors. Across all samples, about 110 million sorted cells were examined, and cell number per subset correlated strongly with RNA yield. The study compared TCRB repertoires of sorted circulating CD4+ T cell subsets between recently diagnosed type 1 diabetes patients and matched healthy donors. Regulatory and stem cell-like memory subsets were obtained from only 8 patients and roughly 8 healthy donors, while naive and central memory subsets were obtained from all 30 or so donors.

Study-level results and caveats: A moderate but significant shortening of TCRB CDR3 length was observed in type 1 diabetes patients in all four CD4+ subsets. Patients with type 1 diabetes made fewer insertions and deleted more nucleotides at VDJ recombination sites, implying thymic rearrangement abnormalities. Because cDNA was sequenced instead of genomic DNA, highly expressing activated cells could be over-represented, though the groups showed no difference in activation or CD3 levels. PCR might favor shorter templates, but patient and control samples were amplified and corrected together, so any skew would affect both groups equally. Because the HLA sub-analyses included only small numbers of individuals, any influence of HLA type on TCRB rearrangement was left unresolved. Naive, central memory and regulatory TCRB repertoires appeared more similar among patients than among healthy donors.

With respect to this clone: No antigen is known for it. There are no base qualities to consult, and no much larger clone falls within one base.

The entire isolated RNA was reverse transcribed using the High Capacity cDNA Reverse Transcription Kit, and thus expressed TCRB transcripts were sequenced. Deep immunoSEQ sequencing was applied to naive, central memory and regulatory T cell samples, giving an average of roughly 3.6 million total reads per sample. After sorted cells were lysed in RLT buffer, RNA was extracted with DNase-treated RNeasy Micro or Mini kits, with the choice depending on cell number. Each cell subset was processed separately to prevent cross-contamination, with patient and healthy donor samples processed together. The immunoSEQ multiplex PCR was used to amplify TCRB sequences from cDNA, generating 87-bp fragments that spanned the CDR3 region. Sequencing of the amplicons was done on the Illumina HiSeq platform. The original pipeline was this. Synthetic template baselines were used to correct PCR bias computationally, reads within Hamming distance 2 were collapsed, and singletons that could not be merged were discarded. Reads were aligned against IMGT to assign V, D and J genes, CDR3 length and insertions or deletions at six rearrangement sites. Within each subset, clonotype counts were normalized to sorted cell number, after which true diversity and Gini coefficients were computed with the tcR R package. The overlap coefficient, calculated on TCRB nucleotide sequences, was used to measure repertoire sharing. TCRdb re-hosts the immuneACCESS table, in-frame sequences only. Its copies lack some clones; in the studies checked, an unresolved V gene accounts for under half of them, and the cause for the rest is not known. V and J calls and clone size follow that table, whereas D and trimming were derived from the DNA. This sample lists some 150,000 clones; 11% were detected once. The ten largest clonotypes hold about 1.9% of the sample.

A single peripheral blood draw of approximately 100 mL on average was collected from each donor into heparinised tubes. Naive, central memory, regulatory and stem cell-like memory CD4+ T cells were sorted on a BD FACSAria II using a panel including CD45RO, CCR7, CD25, CD127, CD95 and CD27. Every sorted population had a purity above 95%. Right away, PBMCs were isolated by Lymphoprep density gradient centrifugation and were stained directly, with no culture step. To minimize batch effects, samples were stained and sorted in pairs, one healthy donor with one patient per experiment. Sequencing was carried out using central memory CD4+ T cells from blood. This receptor was taken from a man younger than 35 in good health.

The DNA sequence is as follows: TGTGCCAGCAGCCCAGGACCGGGTATTTGGGATGGCTACACCTTC. Its protein product is CASSPGPGIWDGYTF. This chain is built from TRBV7-7 and TRBJ1-2; confidence is insufficient to name the D gene. The CDR3 numbers 15 residues from cysteine through phenylalanine. The kept DNA is CDR3 alone, 45 bases in frame from the first base. V is reduced by 5 bases and J by 6 bases, leaving a spacing of 19 bases between them. Taken from the germline V gene (reference sequence), the CDR1 and CDR2 loops are SSHAT and FNYEAQ. Full variable domain (CDR3 extended with the reference TRBV7-7 and TRBJ1-2 proteins): GAGVSQSPRYKVTKRGQDVTLRCDPISSHATLYWYQQALGQGPEFLTYFNYEAQPDKSGLPSDRFSAERPEGSISTLTIQRTEQRDSAMYRCASSPGPGIWDGYTFGSGTRLTVV.